The T cell receptor (beta chain) described here comes from a study of identical twins. Each cDNA held unique molecular identifiers, and template switching gave it a universal primer site. TCRdb reanalysed the 5' RACE reads using MiXCR and keeps one entry per CDR3 protein. Of around 1.7 million distinct CDR3 sequences in the sample, more than 30% are singletons; the top ten hold approximately 0.29%. Notes on this clonotype: Its antigen is still unknown.

Study-level findings and limits: Cord blood beta clonotypes present at high abundance carried fewer insertions; no such pattern appeared in memory repertoires. Twins showed weaker excess sharing in their beta out-of-frame sequences. Alpha sequences that were out-of-frame and twin-shared showed an excess of low generation probability.

Sequenced sample: cord blood. This clonotype was sampled from a newborn girl in good health.

The DNA for the CDR3 is TGTGCCAGCAGTTTCCTTCCCGACAGTTCTCATCAGCCCCAGCATTTT. Its protein product is CASSFLPDSSHQPQHF. The V gene is TRBV28, the J gene TRBJ1-5; tentative D call: TRBD1 (5 bases). Trimming removed 3 bases at V and 5 bases at J, with 17 bases between. In germline, CDR1 is MDHEN, CDR2 SYDVKM. The CDR3 runs 16 residues.